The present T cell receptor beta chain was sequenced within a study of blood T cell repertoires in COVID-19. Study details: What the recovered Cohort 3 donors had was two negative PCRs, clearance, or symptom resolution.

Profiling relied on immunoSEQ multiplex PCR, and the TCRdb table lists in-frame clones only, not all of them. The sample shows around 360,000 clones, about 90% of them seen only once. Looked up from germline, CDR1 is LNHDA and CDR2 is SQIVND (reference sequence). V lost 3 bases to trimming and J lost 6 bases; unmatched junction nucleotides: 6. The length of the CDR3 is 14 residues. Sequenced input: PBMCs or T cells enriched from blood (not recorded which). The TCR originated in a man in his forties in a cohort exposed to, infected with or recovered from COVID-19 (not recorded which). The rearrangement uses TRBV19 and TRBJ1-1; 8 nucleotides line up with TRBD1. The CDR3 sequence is CASSIAGGASEAFF. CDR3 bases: TGTGCCAGTAGTATTGCAGGGGGCGCCTCTGAAGCTTTCTTT.